This TCR beta chain appears in the sequencing data of a study of beta chain features in type 1 diabetes. The whole isolated RNA underwent reverse transcription, so sequencing captured expressed TCRB transcripts. The method was immunoSEQ multiplex PCR; TCRdb's version includes in-frame clones alone and lacks a portion of them. The sample has about 220,000 clones, 9.5% to 13% seen once. This clone has a handful of counts. This CDR3 has 15 residues. CDR1 is SGDLS and CDR2 is YYNGEE in the germline V gene. V lost 1 base to trimming and J lost 4 bases, with 14 bases between them. Material: central memory CD4+ T cells from blood. The chain has TRBV9 and TRBJ2-5, with TRBD2 as a possible D gene (7 bases). The TCR comes from a man aged 18 to 30 in good health. The CDR3 DNA is TGTGCCAGCAGCGTACGCGGGGGCGCGGGAGAGACCCAGTACTTC. It is translated as CASSVRGGAGETQYF.